This T cell receptor (beta chain) was found in a study of blood T cell repertoires in COVID-19. The repertoire was sequenced with immunoSEQ multiplex PCR; TCRdb's copy has only in-frame clones and lacks some. The sample yields some 180,000 clones, roughly 86% seen once. Per germline, CDR1 SGHAT and CDR2 FQNNGV. V lost 1 base, J lost 2 bases, and 4 bases stayed unmatched. The CDR3 covers 15 residues. Clinical histories supplied by participants themselves formed the basis of cohort assignment. On this clone itself: The sample has other DNA sequences that encode this CDR3 too.

V is TRBV11-2 and J is TRBJ1-1; 7 bases are shared with TRBD1. This receptor was taken from a middle-aged woman in a cohort exposed to, infected with or recovered from COVID-19 (not recorded which). Input material: PBMCs or T cells enriched from blood (not recorded which). DNA of the CDR3: TGTGCCAGCAGCTTAGTGGGACAGCTCAACACTGAAGCTTTCTTT. This gives the protein CASSLVGQLNTEAFF.